A selection of T cell receptor beta chains follows, all from one sample in a study of T cell responses to AZD1222 COVID-19 vaccine. Repertoires were generated with immunoSEQ multiplex PCR, while TCRdb's copy carries only in-frame clones and drops some. The sample includes around 63,000 clones, about 85% seen only once; the top ten take roughly 19%. The sequencing used peripheral blood, collected on day 0 of AZD1222 vaccination. These receptors originate from an adult in good health. CDR3s leave out the opening cysteine and the closing phenylalanine or tryptophan. Each record gives: D gene, V gene, clone size, J gene, CDR3 protein. A D gene is named only where the DNA matches it firmly. Size is stated for part of the rows, as once, few or many counts, or as a class when the clone is expanded.

D gene: -; V gene: TRBV18; clone size: once; J gene: TRBJ2-5; CDR3 protein: ASSPGIQETQY
D gene: -; V gene: TRBV5-1; clone size: -; J gene: TRBJ1-1; CDR3 protein: ASSPDSLEEAF
D gene: -; V gene: TRBV27; clone size: -; J gene: TRBJ1-1; CDR3 protein: ASSRSPVWEAF
D gene: -; V gene: TRBV7-9; clone size: -; J gene: TRBJ2-4; CDR3 protein: ASSLHQGGVNIQY
D gene: -; V gene: TRBV5-6; clone size: -; J gene: TRBJ2-6; CDR3 protein: ASSFIRGMAGANVLT
D gene: -; V gene: TRBV7-2; clone size: -; J gene: TRBJ1-3; CDR3 protein: ASSLVGSGNTIY
D gene: TRBD1; V gene: TRBV29-1; clone size: -; J gene: TRBJ1-5; CDR3 protein: SVAGGRGNQPQH
D gene: -; V gene: TRBV5-1; clone size: -; J gene: TRBJ1-5; CDR3 protein: ASSPVPGNQPQH
D gene: TRBD1; V gene: TRBV7-2; clone size: -; J gene: TRBJ1-2; CDR3 protein: ASSPFGTGGYGYT
D gene: TRBD1; V gene: TRBV7-8; clone size: -; J gene: TRBJ2-3; CDR3 protein: ASSETTGYGTDTQY
D gene: TRBD2; V gene: TRBV19; clone size: -; J gene: TRBJ2-7; CDR3 protein: ASSIALANEQY
D gene: -; V gene: TRBV6-5; clone size: -; J gene: TRBJ1-1; CDR3 protein: ASGRVDTEAF
D gene: TRBD1; V gene: TRBV7-3; clone size: -; J gene: TRBJ2-2; CDR3 protein: ASSLTGQSTTGELF
D gene: -; V gene: TRBV27; clone size: -; J gene: TRBJ1-2; CDR3 protein: ASSLFGGGYGYT
D gene: -; V gene: TRBV27; clone size: -; J gene: TRBJ1-5; CDR3 protein: ASSLFAGENQPQH
D gene: TRBD1; V gene: TRBV3-1/TRBV3-2; clone size: -; J gene: TRBJ1-1; CDR3 protein: ASSLPGGTEAF
D gene: -; V gene: TRBV18; clone size: once; J gene: TRBJ1-4; CDR3 protein: ASSPPHAADNEKLF
D gene: -; V gene: TRBV6-5; clone size: -; J gene: TRBJ1-1; CDR3 protein: ASSYRPGRGNTEAF
D gene: -; V gene: TRBV6-5; clone size: -; J gene: TRBJ1-5; CDR3 protein: ASRTGLNSNQPQH
D gene: -; V gene: TRBV29-1; clone size: -; J gene: TRBJ1-4; CDR3 protein: SVGAGYEKLF
D gene: -; V gene: TRBV5-1; clone size: -; J gene: TRBJ2-1; CDR3 protein: ASSLGGFSYNEQF
D gene: -; V gene: TRBV12-1; clone size: -; J gene: TRBJ2-7; CDR3 protein: ASSSSGSSYEQY
D gene: -; V gene: TRBV12-3/TRBV12-4; clone size: once; J gene: TRBJ1-6; CDR3 protein: ASSFRVSPLH
D gene: TRBD2; V gene: TRBV27; clone size: -; J gene: TRBJ2-7; CDR3 protein: ASSSQRGLSYYEQY
D gene: TRBD2; V gene: TRBV5-1; clone size: once; J gene: TRBJ2-7; CDR3 protein: ASRTGLASYEQY
D gene: -; V gene: TRBV7-3; clone size: few; J gene: TRBJ1-4; CDR3 protein: ASSSRPGEKLF
D gene: -; V gene: TRBV9; clone size: -; J gene: TRBJ1-5; CDR3 protein: ASSPPNQPQH
D gene: -; V gene: TRBV28; clone size: -; J gene: TRBJ1-5; CDR3 protein: ASSPGEFNQPQH
D gene: TRBD1; V gene: TRBV5-8; clone size: -; J gene: TRBJ1-3; CDR3 protein: ASSQGANSGNTIY
D gene: -; V gene: TRBV10-3; clone size: -; J gene: TRBJ2-7; CDR3 protein: ASTQPGAPYEQY
D gene: -; V gene: TRBV4-2; clone size: -; J gene: TRBJ1-4; CDR3 protein: ASSQTTGNEKLF
D gene: -; V gene: TRBV11-3; clone size: -; J gene: TRBJ2-5; CDR3 protein: ASSLGTDQETQY
D gene: -; V gene: TRBV30; clone size: -; J gene: TRBJ2-7; CDR3 protein: AWSRSIEQY
D gene: -; V gene: TRBV12-3/TRBV12-4; clone size: -; J gene: TRBJ1-1; CDR3 protein: ASRARTEAF
D gene: TRBD2; V gene: TRBV7-6; clone size: few; J gene: TRBJ2-7; CDR3 protein: ASSSGTSETYEQY
D gene: TRBD1; V gene: TRBV29-1; clone size: once; J gene: TRBJ1-2; CDR3 protein: SVEGQGAGGYT
D gene: TRBD1; V gene: TRBV30; clone size: -; J gene: TRBJ2-4; CDR3 protein: AWGQGGNIQY
D gene: TRBD1; V gene: TRBV6-6; clone size: -; J gene: TRBJ2-2; CDR3 protein: ASSDRVATGELF
D gene: TRBD1; V gene: TRBV6-5; clone size: once; J gene: TRBJ1-5; CDR3 protein: ASSPGQGVNQPQH
D gene: -; V gene: TRBV5-5; clone size: -; J gene: TRBJ1-5; CDR3 protein: ASRPGTTGNQPQH
D gene: TRBD2; V gene: TRBV28; clone size: -; J gene: TRBJ2-7; CDR3 protein: ASRLPGLAGGGYEQY
D gene: -; V gene: TRBV6-5; clone size: -; J gene: TRBJ1-1; CDR3 protein: ASRVGPATEAF
D gene: -; V gene: TRBV7-8; clone size: -; J gene: TRBJ1-4; CDR3 protein: ASSTTGIGIEKLF
D gene: TRBD1; V gene: TRBV9; clone size: -; J gene: TRBJ1-5; CDR3 protein: ASSPQGAVNQPQH
D gene: -; V gene: TRBV5-4; clone size: -; J gene: TRBJ2-3; CDR3 protein: VTDTQY
D gene: TRBD2; V gene: TRBV7-3; clone size: -; J gene: TRBJ2-1; CDR3 protein: ASSLVAGADEQF
D gene: -; V gene: TRBV4-1; clone size: -; J gene: TRBJ1-6; CDR3 protein: ASSPPPRGPLH
D gene: -; V gene: TRBV6-5; clone size: once; J gene: TRBJ2-1; CDR3 protein: ASSPRSRGQF
D gene: -; V gene: TRBV20-1; clone size: once; J gene: TRBJ1-2; CDR3 protein: SASQGLVGYGYT
D gene: TRBD1; V gene: TRBV19; clone size: -; J gene: TRBJ1-5; CDR3 protein: ASSITGGSGNQPQH
D gene: -; V gene: TRBV28; clone size: -; J gene: TRBJ1-2; CDR3 protein: ASINGAGHYGYT
D gene: -; V gene: TRBV21-1; clone size: -; J gene: TRBJ2-1; CDR3 protein: ASSKGSDNEQF
D gene: -; V gene: TRBV4-2; clone size: -; J gene: TRBJ2-1; CDR3 protein: ASTGGWDEQF
D gene: -; V gene: TRBV2; clone size: once; J gene: TRBJ1-1; CDR3 protein: ASRGRGGAGTEAF